The entry below gives a single T cell receptor beta chain sequence along with its context. The data are from a study of blood T cell repertoires in COVID-19. Study as a whole: Samples came from the United States, Italy and Spain, spanning acute and convalescent COVID-19. In each case, the material was cDNA or gDNA derived from T cells, B-cell-depleted T cells, or PBMCs.

Profiling relied on immunoSEQ multiplex PCR, and the TCRdb table lists in-frame clones only, not all of them. This table holds about 470,000 clones, about nine tenths found once. The V gene end was trimmed by 6 bases and the J gene end by 8 bases; junction bases not matched to a gene: 6. The CDR3 has 14 amino acids. Looked up from germline, CDR1 is MNHEY and CDR2 is SVGAGI. The genes are TRBV6-5 and TRBJ2-3, with 12 positions matching TRBD2. Sequencing input: PBMCs or T cells enriched from blood (not recorded which). This TCR derives from a young woman who had recovered from COVID-19. CDR3 bases: TGTGCCAGCAGAGTGGGACTAGCGGGTTTTACGCAGTATTTT. Its protein is CASRVGLAGFTQYF.